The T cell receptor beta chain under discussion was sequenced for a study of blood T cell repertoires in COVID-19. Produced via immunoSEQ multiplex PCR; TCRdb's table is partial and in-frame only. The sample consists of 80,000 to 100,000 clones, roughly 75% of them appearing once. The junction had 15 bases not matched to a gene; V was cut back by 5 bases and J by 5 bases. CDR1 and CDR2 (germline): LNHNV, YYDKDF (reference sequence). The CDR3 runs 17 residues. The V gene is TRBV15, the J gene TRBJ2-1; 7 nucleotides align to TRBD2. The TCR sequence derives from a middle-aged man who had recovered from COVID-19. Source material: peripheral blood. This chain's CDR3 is CATSGREVWGGNNEQFF. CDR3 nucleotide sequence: TGTGCCACCAGCGGCCGAGAGGTTTGGGGGGGAAACAATGAGCAGTTCTTC.